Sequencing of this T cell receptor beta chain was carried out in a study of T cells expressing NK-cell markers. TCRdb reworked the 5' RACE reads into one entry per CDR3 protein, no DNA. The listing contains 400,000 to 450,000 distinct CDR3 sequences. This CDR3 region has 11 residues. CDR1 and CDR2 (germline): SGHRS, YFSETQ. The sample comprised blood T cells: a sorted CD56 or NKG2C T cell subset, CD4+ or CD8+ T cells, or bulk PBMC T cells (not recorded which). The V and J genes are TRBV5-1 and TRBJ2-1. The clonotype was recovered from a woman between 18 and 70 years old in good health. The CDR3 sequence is CASSFYDEQFF.